This T cell receptor (beta chain) derives from a study of early T cells in non-severe SARS-CoV-2 infection. Germline CDR1 MNHNS, CDR2 SASEGT. This CDR3 is 18 amino acids long. The V segment lost 2 bases and the J segment 2 bases; nucleotides outside the gene matches: 10. TCRdb passed the 5' RACE reads through MiXCR, listing each CDR3 protein once. The table lists approximately 30,000 distinct CDR3 sequences, roughly 7.1% of them singletons, with 10% to 15% in the top ten. The V call is TRBV6-1, the J call TRBJ2-5; 11 bases agree with TRBD2. The specimen comprised whole blood, sampled at baseline. The clonotype originates from an adult who was a healthcare worker with PCR-confirmed SARS-CoV-2 infection or an uninfected control (not recorded which). The CDR3: CASSEWSTSGSRQETQYF. The CDR3 DNA reads as TGTGCCAGCAGTGAATGGTCAACTAGCGGGAGTCGACAAGAGACCCAGTACTTC.